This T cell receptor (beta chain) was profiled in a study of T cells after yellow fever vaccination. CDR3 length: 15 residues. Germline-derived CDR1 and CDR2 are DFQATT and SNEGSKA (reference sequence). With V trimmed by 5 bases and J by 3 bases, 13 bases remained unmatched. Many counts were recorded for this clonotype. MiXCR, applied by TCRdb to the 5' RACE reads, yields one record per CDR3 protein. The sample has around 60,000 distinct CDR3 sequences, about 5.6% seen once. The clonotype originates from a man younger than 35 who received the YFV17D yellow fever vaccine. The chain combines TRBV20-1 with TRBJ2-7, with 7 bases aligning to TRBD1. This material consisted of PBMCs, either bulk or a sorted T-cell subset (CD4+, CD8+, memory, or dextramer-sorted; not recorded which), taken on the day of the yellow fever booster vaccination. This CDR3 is CSAAFGRGLDYEQYF. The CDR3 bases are TGCAGTGCTGCCTTTGGTAGGGGGCTGGACTACGAGCAGTACTTC.